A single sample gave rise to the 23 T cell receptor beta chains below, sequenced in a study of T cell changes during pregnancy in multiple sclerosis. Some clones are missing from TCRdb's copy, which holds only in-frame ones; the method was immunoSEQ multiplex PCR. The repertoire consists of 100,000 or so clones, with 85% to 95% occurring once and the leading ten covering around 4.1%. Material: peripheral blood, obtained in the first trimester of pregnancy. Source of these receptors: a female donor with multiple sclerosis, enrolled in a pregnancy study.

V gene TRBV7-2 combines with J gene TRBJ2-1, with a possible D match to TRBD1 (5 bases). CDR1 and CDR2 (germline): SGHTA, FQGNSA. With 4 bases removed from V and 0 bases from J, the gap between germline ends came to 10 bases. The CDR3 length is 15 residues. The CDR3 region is CASSYRGSSYNEQFF. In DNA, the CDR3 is TGTGCCAGCAGCTATAGGGGTAGCTCCTACAATGAGCAGTTCTTC.

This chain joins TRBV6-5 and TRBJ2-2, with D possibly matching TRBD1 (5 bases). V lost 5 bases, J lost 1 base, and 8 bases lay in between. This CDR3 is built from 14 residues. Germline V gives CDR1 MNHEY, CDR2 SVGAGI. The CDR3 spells CASSQTGNTGELFF. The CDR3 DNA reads TGTGCCAGCAGTCAAACAGGGAACACCGGGGAGCTGTTTTTT.

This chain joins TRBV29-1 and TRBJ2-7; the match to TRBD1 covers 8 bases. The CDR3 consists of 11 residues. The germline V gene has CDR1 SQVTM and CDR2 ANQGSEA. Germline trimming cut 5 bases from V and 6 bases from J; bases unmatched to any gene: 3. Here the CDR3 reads CSVSTGAEQYF. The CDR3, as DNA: TGCAGCGTTTCGACAGGGGCCGAGCAGTACTTC.

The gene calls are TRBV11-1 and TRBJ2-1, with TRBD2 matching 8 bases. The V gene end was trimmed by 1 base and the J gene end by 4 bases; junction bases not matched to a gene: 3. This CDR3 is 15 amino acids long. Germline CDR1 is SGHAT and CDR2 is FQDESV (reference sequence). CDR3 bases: TGTGCCAGCAGCTTAGGGTTAGCGGGGTACAATGAGCAGTTCTTC. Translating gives CASSLGLAGYNEQFF. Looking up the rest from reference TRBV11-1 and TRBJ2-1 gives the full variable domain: EAEVAQSPRYKITEKSQAVAFWCDPISGHATLYWYRQILGQGPELLVQFQDESVVDDSQLPKDRFSAERLKGVDSTLKIQPAELGDSAMYLCASSLGLAGYNEQFFGPGTRLTVL.

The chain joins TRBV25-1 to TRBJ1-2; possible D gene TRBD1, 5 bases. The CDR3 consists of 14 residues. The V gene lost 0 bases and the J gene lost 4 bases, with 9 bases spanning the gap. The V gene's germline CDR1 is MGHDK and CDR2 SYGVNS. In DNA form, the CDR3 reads TGTGCCAGCAGTGAATATGTCACAGGCTATGGCTACACCTTC. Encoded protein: CASSEYVTGYGYTF.

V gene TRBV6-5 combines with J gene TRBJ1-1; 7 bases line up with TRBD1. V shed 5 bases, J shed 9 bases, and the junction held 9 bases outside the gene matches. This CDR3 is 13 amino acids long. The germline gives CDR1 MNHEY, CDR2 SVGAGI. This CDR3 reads CASSEGQERKAFF. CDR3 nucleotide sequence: TGTGCCAGCAGTGAAGGACAGGAACGTAAAGCTTTCTTT.

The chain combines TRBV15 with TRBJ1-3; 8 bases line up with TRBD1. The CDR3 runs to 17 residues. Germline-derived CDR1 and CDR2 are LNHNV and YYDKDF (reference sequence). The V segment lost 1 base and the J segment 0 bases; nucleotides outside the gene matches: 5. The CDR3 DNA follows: TGTGCCACCAGCAGAGGACAGGGGTCCCCCTCTGGAAACACCATATATTTT. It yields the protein CATSRGQGSPSGNTIYF.

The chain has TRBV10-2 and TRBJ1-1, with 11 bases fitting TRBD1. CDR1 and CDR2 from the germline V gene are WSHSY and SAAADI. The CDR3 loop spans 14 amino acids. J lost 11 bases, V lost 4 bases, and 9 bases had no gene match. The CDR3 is CASSAVGGQGAAFF. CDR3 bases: TGCGCCAGCAGTGCGGTAGGAGGACAGGGGGCTGCTTTCTTT.

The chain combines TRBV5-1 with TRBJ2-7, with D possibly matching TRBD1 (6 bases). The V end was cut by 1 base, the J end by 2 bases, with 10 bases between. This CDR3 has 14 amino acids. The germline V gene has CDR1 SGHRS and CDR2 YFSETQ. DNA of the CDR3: TGCGCCAGCAGCTTGTCACAGGGCCCCTACGAGCAGTACTTC. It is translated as CASSLSQGPYEQYF. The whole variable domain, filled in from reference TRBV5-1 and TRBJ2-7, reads KAGVTQTPRYLIKTRGQQVTLSCSPISGHRSVSWYQQTPGQGLQFLFEYFSETQRNKGNFPGRFSGRQFSNSRSEMNVSTLELGDSALYLCASSLSQGPYEQYFGPGTRLTVT.

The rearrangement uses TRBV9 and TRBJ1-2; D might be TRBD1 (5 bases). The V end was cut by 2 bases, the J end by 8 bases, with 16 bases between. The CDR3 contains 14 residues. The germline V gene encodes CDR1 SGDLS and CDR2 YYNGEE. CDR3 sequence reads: CASSVGRVNVGYTF. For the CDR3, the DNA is TGTGCCAGCAGCGTCGGCAGGGTAAATGTCGGCTACACCTTC.

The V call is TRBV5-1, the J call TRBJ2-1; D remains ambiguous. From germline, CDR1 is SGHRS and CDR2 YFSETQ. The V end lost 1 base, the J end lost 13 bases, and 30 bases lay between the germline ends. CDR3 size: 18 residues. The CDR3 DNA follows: TGCGCCAGCAGCTTGAGAGGATCGACGGCTGTAATGAGCAGTTTTCAGTTCTTC. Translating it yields CASSLRGSTAVMSSFQFF.

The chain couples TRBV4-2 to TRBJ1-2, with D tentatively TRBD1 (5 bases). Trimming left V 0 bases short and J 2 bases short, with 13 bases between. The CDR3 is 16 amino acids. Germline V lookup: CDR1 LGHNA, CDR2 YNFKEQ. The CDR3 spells CASSQDSQGSNYGYTF. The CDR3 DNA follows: TGTGCCAGCAGCCAAGATTCTCAGGGTTCCAACTATGGCTACACCTTC.

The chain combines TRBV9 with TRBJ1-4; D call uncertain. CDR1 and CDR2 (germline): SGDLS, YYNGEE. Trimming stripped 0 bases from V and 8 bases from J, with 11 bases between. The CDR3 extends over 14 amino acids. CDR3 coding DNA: TGTGCCAGCAGCGTAGGGCGGTCAGAAGAAAAACTGTTTTTT. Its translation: CASSVGRSEEKLFF.

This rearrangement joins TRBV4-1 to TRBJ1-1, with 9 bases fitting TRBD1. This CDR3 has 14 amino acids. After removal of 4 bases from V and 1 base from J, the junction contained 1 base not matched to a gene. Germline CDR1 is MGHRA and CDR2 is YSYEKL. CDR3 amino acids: CASSLGQGNTEAFF. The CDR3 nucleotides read TGCGCCAGCAGCCTGGGACAGGGGAACACTGAAGCTTTCTTT.

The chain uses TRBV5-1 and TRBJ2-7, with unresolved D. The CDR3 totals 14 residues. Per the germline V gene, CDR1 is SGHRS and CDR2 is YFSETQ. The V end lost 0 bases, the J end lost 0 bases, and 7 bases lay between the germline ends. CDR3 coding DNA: TGCGCCAGCAGCTTGGGACTTAGCTCCTACGAGCAGTACTTC. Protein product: CASSLGLSSYEQYF. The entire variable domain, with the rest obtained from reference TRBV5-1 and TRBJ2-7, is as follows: KAGVTQTPRYLIKTRGQQVTLSCSPISGHRSVSWYQQTPGQGLQFLFEYFSETQRNKGNFPGRFSGRQFSNSRSEMNVSTLELGDSALYLCASSLGLSSYEQYFGPGTRLTVT.

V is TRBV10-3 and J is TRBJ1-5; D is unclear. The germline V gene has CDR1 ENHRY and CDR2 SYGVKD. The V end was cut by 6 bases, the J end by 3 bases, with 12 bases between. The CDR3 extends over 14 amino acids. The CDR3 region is CAIREDTYNQPQHF. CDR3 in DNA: TGTGCCATCAGGGAAGACACTTACAATCAGCCCCAGCATTTT.

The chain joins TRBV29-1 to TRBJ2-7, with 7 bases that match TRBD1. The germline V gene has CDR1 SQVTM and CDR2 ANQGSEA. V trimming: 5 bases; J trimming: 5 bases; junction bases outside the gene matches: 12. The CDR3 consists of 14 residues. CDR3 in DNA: TGCAGCGTTCGGCTCATGGACAGGAGCCACGAGCAGTACTTC. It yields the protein CSVRLMDRSHEQYF.

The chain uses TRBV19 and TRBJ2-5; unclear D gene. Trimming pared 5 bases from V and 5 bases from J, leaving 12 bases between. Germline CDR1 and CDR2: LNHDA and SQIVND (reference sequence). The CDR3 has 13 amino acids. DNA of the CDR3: TGTGCCAGTAGTTACGGTGTGCGGGAGACCCAGTACTTC. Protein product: CASSYGVRETQYF.

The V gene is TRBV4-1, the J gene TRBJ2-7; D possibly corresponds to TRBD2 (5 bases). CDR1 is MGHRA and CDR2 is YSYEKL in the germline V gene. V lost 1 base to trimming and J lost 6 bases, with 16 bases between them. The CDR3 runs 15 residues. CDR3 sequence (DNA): TGCGCCAGCAGCCAAGTTTACCGGGAAGCCGGCGAGCAGTACTTC. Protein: CASSQVYREAGEQYF.

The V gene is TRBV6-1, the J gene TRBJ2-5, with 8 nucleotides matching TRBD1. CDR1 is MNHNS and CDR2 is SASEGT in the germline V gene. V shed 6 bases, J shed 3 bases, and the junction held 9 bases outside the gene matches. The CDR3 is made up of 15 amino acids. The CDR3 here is CASRTTGATKETQYF. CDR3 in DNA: TGTGCCAGCAGAACGACAGGGGCGACAAAAGAGACCCAGTACTTC.

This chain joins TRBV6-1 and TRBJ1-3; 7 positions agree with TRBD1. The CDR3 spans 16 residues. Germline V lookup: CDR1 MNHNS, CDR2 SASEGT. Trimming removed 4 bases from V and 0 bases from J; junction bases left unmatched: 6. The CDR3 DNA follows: TGTGCCAGCAGTGGGGGACAGTTCTCCTCTGGAAACACCATATATTTT. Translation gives CASSGGQFSSGNTIYF.

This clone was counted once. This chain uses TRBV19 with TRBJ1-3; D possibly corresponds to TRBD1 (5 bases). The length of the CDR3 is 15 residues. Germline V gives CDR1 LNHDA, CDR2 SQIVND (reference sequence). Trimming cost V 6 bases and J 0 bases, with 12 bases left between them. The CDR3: CASRLTDNSGNTIYF. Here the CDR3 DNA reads TGTGCCAGTAGGCTGACAGATAACTCTGGAAACACCATATATTTT.

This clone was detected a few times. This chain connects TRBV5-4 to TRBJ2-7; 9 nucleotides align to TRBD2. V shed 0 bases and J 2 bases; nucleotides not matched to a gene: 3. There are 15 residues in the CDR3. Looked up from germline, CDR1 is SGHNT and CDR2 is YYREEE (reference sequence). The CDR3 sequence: CASSLGLAGTYEQYF. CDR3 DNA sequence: TGTGCCAGCAGCTTGGGGCTAGCGGGGACCTACGAGCAGTACTTC.